These T cell receptor beta chains were read from a single sample in a study of cytomegalovirus exposure and HLA in healthy donors. Assay used: immunoSEQ multiplex PCR; TCRdb lists only in-frame clones, some missing. The data show fewer than 150,000 clones, with roughly 78% seen just once and less than 5% held by the top ten. Sequenced material: PBMCs. The receptors stem from a man between 25 and 39 years old in good health. CDR3s include the opening cysteine and the closing phenylalanine or tryptophan. A D gene is named only where the DNA matches it firmly. Clone size, where shown, is once, few, many, or a class for clones that have expanded.

j_call clone_size v_call d_call cdr3_length cdr3_nt cdr3_aa
TRBJ2-3 . TRBV7-3 TRBD2 15 TGTGCCAGCAGCTTAAGCGGGAGTAGGACAGATACGCAGTATTTT CASSLSGSRTDTQYF
TRBJ1-6 . TRBV25-1 . 14 TGTGCCAGCAGTGAATATACCGGGAATTCACCCCTCCACTTT CASSEYTGNSPLHF
TRBJ1-4 . TRBV7-2 TRBD1 14 TGTGCCAGCAGCCAAGGACAGGGGCGGGAAAAACTGTTTTTT CASSQGQGREKLFF
TRBJ2-1 once TRBV9 TRBD2 15 TGTGCCAGCAGCGTAGGAAGCGGGAGGGCCAATGAGCAGTTCTTC CASSVGSGRANEQFF
TRBJ2-3 . TRBV7-6 TRBD1 12 TGTGCCAGCGTAACAGTCAGGGGGACGCAGTATTTT CASVTVRGTQYF
TRBJ1-2 . TRBV28 . 16 TGTGCCAGCACCCCATCAGGGTTTTCCCTCAACTATGGCTACACCTTC CASTPSGFSLNYGYTF
TRBJ2-5 few TRBV27 . 18 TGTGCCAGCAGAACCACGGCCCATTGGGCACCCCGACAAGAGACCCAGTACTTC CASRTTAHWAPRQETQYF
TRBJ2-1 few TRBV5-8 . 17 TGTGCCAGCAGCTTGCCGACTGACAGTCTCTCCTACAATGAGCAGTTCTTC CASSLPTDSLSYNEQFF
TRBJ2-7 . TRBV7-2 . 13 TGTGCCAGCAGCCGAGCCACCTCCTACGAGCAGTACTTC CASSRATSYEQYF
TRBJ2-3 . TRBV6-5 . 15 TGTGCCAGCAGCCTTTCCGCGGTCCGCACAGATACGCAGTATTTT CASSLSAVRTDTQYF
TRBJ2-2 . TRBV7-9 TRBD2 14 TGTGCCAGCAGCCCGGCGTATTTCTCTAGCGGGAGTGTTTTT CASSPAYFSSGSVF
TRBJ2-4 . TRBV6-5 . 15 TGTGCCAGCAGTTACTCGAAACAGGGCTGGGACATTCAGTACTTC CASSYSKQGWDIQYF
TRBJ1-1 . TRBV27 TRBD1 14 TGTGCCAGCAGTTTGACAGGGCTGAACACTGAAGCTTTCTTT CASSLTGLNTEAFF
TRBJ2-5 . TRBV5-4 . 15 TGTGCCAGCAGCTCGGACGATGGGGGCTGGAAGACCCAGTACTTC CASSSDDGGWKTQYF
TRBJ2-7 . TRBV27 . 12 TGTGCCAGCAGGCGCGACAGCCGCTCGCAGTACTTC CASRRDSRSQYF
TRBJ2-2 . TRBV7-2 TRBD2 16 TGTGCCAGCAGCCCTACCGGGACTAGGGCCTCCGGGGAGCTGTTTTTT CASSPTGTRASGELFF
TRBJ2-3 . TRBV5-4 . 14 TGTGCCAGCAGCTTAGGACTCATCACAGATACGCAGTATTTT CASSLGLITDTQYF
TRBJ1-2 . TRBV6-6 TRBD1 14 TGTGCCAGCAGGGATCTAGGACAGGGGGACGGCTACACCTTC CASRDLGQGDGYTF